Following are 24 T cell receptor beta chains from one sample sequenced in a study of control samples from healthy donors and cancer patients. Repertoires were generated with immunoSEQ multiplex PCR, while TCRdb's copy carries only in-frame clones and drops some. The repertoire has about 130,000 clones, about 91% of them found once; the top ten carry roughly 9.4%. The sequenced sample consisted of blood. The source of these receptors is a man between 18 and 29 years old in good health.

The J gene is TRBJ1-6, the V gene TRBV3-1 (or the pseudogene TRBV3-2); 11 bases are shared with TRBD1. Germline trimming cut 1 base from V and 13 bases from J; bases unmatched to any gene: 3. The CDR3 is 14 residues long. Germline V CDR1 and CDR2: LGHDT, YNNKEL (reference sequence). The CDR3 spells CASSQGTGGDPLHF. Written as DNA, the CDR3 is TGTGCCAGCAGCCAAGGGACAGGGGGCGACCCCCTCCACTTT.

CDR3 sequence (DNA): TGTGCCAGCAGGGGGGGGACAATCTCTGGAAACACCATATATTTT. It codes for CASRGGTISGNTIYF. The chain uses TRBV13 and TRBJ1-3; TRBD1 might be the D (6 bases). This CDR3 has 15 amino acids. V was shortened by 6 bases and J by 0 bases, with 12 bases between the two germline ends. Germline CDR1 reads PRHDT; CDR2 reads FYEKMQ (reference sequence).

Concerning this clone: The junction departs from the called germline gene at one end, perhaps through a read error. The J gene is TRBJ1-2, the V gene TRBV6-1; D remains unclear. The germline gives CDR1 MNHNS, CDR2 SASEGT. The CDR3 spans 12 residues. CDR3 nucleotides: TGTGCCAGCAGAGAAGTGAGTTCTGGCTACACCTTC. Residues: CASREVSSGYTF.

V gene TRBV29-1 combines with J gene TRBJ1-2, with 10 bases that match TRBD1. This CDR3 comprises 15 residues. Germline CDR1 is SQVTM and CDR2 is ANQGSEA. The V gene end was trimmed by 7 bases and the J gene end by 7 bases; junction bases not matched to a gene: 15. The CDR3 DNA reads as TGCAGCGCCCTAGGGCTGAGACAGGGGGCGCGTGGCTACACCTTC. It is translated as CSALGLRQGARGYTF.

The V and J genes are TRBV2 and TRBJ2-2; the D is unclear. The length of the CDR3 is 15 residues. CDR1 and CDR2 (germline): SNHLY, FYNNEI. Trimming took 3 bases from V and 0 from J, leaving 8 bases between them. For the CDR3, the DNA is TGTGCCAGCAGTGACGATCCGACGAACACCGGGGAGCTGTTTTTT. Protein sequence: CASSDDPTNTGELFF.

The chain couples TRBV14 to TRBJ1-5, with D possibly being TRBD1 (6 bases). Per the germline V gene, CDR1 is SGHDN and CDR2 is FVKESK. With 1 base removed from V and 1 base from J, the gap between germline ends came to 23 bases. This CDR3 region has 20 residues. The CDR3 here is CASSQAPGTSKARSNQPQHF. In DNA, the CDR3 is TGTGCCAGCAGCCAAGCACCCGGGACATCGAAAGCCAGGAGCAATCAGCCCCAGCATTTT.

V is TRBV5-6 and J is TRBJ1-1; the D gene is possibly TRBD1 (6 bases). The CDR3 covers 14 residues. Germline loops: CDR1 SGHDT, CDR2 YYEEEE. Trimming took 6 bases from V and 1 from J, leaving 13 bases between them. The CDR3 spells CASKQGNWNTEAFF. CDR3 nucleotides: TGTGCCAGCAAACAGGGTAATTGGAACACTGAAGCTTTCTTT.

Comment on this clone: The sample carries other DNA sequences with the same CDR3. The V gene is TRBV3-1 (or the pseudogene TRBV3-2), the J gene TRBJ2-7; D is unclear. Trimming shortened V by 1 base and J by 3 bases, and 7 bases separated the two germline ends. The CDR3 totals 13 residues. Germline CDR1 LGHDT, CDR2 YNNKEL (reference sequence). The CDR3 DNA follows: TGTGCCAGCAGCCAAGGGCCGGGCTACGAGCAGTACTTC. It specifies CASSQGPGYEQYF.

The chain uses TRBV27 and TRBJ1-2; D unresolved. There are 15 residues in the CDR3. V lost 1 base and J 3 bases, leaving 12 bases between the germline ends. Germline V gene lookup returns CDR1 MNHEY and CDR2 SMNVEV (reference sequence). CDR3 in DNA: TGTGCCAGCAGTTTATTTGCCACTCATTACTATGGCTACACCTTC. Its translation is CASSLFATHYYGYTF.

This chain joins TRBV19 and TRBJ2-7; D gene ambiguous. V gave up 3 bases and J gave up 4 bases, with 13 bases separating them. The CDR3 loop spans 14 amino acids. Looked up from germline, CDR1 is LNHDA and CDR2 is SQIVND (reference sequence). CDR3 sequence (DNA): TGTGCCAGTAGTATCGGCCGAGTCGGGTACGAGCAGTACTTC. This gives the protein CASSIGRVGYEQYF.

This chain connects TRBV29-1 to TRBJ2-3; D not resolved. Deletions cut 6 bases from V and 8 bases from J, with 9 bases between. There are 10 residues in the CDR3. The germline V gene encodes CDR1 SQVTM and CDR2 ANQGSEA. CDR3 loop: CSVGSGTQYF. DNA for the CDR3: TGCAGCGTGGGGTCGGGTACGCAGTATTTT.

This clone was picked up one time. The chain combines TRBV7-9 with TRBJ2-3; possible D gene TRBD2, 5 bases. This CDR3 comprises 15 residues. Germline V CDR1 and CDR2: SEHNR, FQNEAQ (reference sequence). V was pared by 4 bases and J by 0 bases, with 11 bases between. The DNA for the CDR3 is TGTGCCAGCAGCTATACTAGTCGCAGCACAGATACGCAGTATTTT. Its translation is CASSYTSRSTDTQYF.

The chain combines TRBV3-1 (or the pseudogene TRBV3-2) with TRBJ1-4, with 7 positions matching TRBD1. Germline V gene lookup returns CDR1 LGHDT and CDR2 YNNKEL (reference sequence). The CDR3 loop spans 17 amino acids. Germline trimming cut 3 bases from V and 0 bases from J; bases unmatched to any gene: 7. CDR3 residues: CASSQGQLKTTNEKLFF. In nucleotides, the CDR3 is TGTGCCAGCAGCCAGGGACAGCTGAAGACAACTAATGAAAAACTGTTTTTT.

The rearrangement uses TRBV20-1 and TRBJ2-1, with D unresolved. From germline, CDR1 is DFQATT and CDR2 SNEGSKA (reference sequence). The length of the CDR3 is 11 residues. The germline V and J ends were trimmed by 3 bases and 4 bases, with 4 bases remaining between them. The DNA of the CDR3 is TGCAGTGCTAGCCCTTACAATGAGCAGTTCTTC. This encodes CSASPYNEQFF.

The chain is built from TRBV18 and TRBJ2-1; 8 bases match TRBD1. The CDR3 consists of 15 residues. Trimming cost V 2 bases and J 6 bases; bases outside gene matches: 6. Germline V gene lookup returns CDR1 KGHSH and CDR2 LQKENI. The CDR3 region is CASSPAGQGRNEQFF. The CDR3 DNA is TGTGCCAGCTCACCAGCCGGACAGGGTCGCAATGAGCAGTTCTTC.

The rearrangement links TRBV30 to TRBJ1-3; D call uncertain. V lost 3 bases and J 4 bases, leaving 10 bases between the germline ends. CDR3 size: 13 residues. Germline-derived CDR1 and CDR2 are GTSNPN and SVGIG (reference sequence). The DNA for the CDR3 is TGTGCCTGGAGCTCAGGTTACGGAAACACCATATATTTT. Encoded protein: CAWSSGYGNTIYF.

This chain joins TRBV5-1 and TRBJ1-2; D is undetermined. This CDR3 has 15 amino acids. V was pared by 0 bases and J by 5 bases, with 14 bases between. Germline V gene sequence: CDR1 SGHRS, CDR2 YFSETQ. The CDR3 is CASSLGQPGVYGYTF. In DNA form, the CDR3 reads TGCGCCAGCAGCTTGGGGCAGCCCGGGGTGTATGGCTACACCTTC. Full variable domain (remainder filled in from reference TRBV5-1 and TRBJ1-2): KAGVTQTPRYLIKTRGQQVTLSCSPISGHRSVSWYQQTPGQGLQFLFEYFSETQRNKGNFPGRFSGRQFSNSRSEMNVSTLELGDSALYLCASSLGQPGVYGYTFGSGTRLTVV.

The chain combines TRBV5-1 with TRBJ1-4; 8 bases match TRBD1. Per germline, CDR1 SGHRS and CDR2 YFSETQ. The V gene end was trimmed by 2 bases and the J gene end by 5 bases; junction bases not matched to a gene: 2. This CDR3 spans 14 amino acids. Here the CDR3 DNA reads TGCGCCAGCAGCTTTTCAGGGGGCAATGAAAAACTGTTTTTT. This codes for CASSFSGGNEKLFF.

The V call is TRBV11-2, the J call TRBJ1-2, with TRBD1 identical over 9 bases. Germline V lookup: CDR1 SGHAT, CDR2 FQNNGV. J was trimmed by 7 bases and V by 6 bases; bases with no gene match: 12. The CDR3 is 15 amino acids. This CDR3 reads CASSSLTGGFGGYTF. Written as DNA, the CDR3 is TGTGCCAGCAGTAGTTTGACAGGGGGATTTGGTGGCTACACCTTC.

In this sample, this clone turned up once. This chain links TRBV30 with TRBJ1-1; D is possibly TRBD1 (5 bases). The CDR3 consists of 11 residues. V was shortened by 3 bases and J by 12 bases, with 14 bases between the two germline ends. Germline lookup yields CDR1 GTSNPN and CDR2 SVGIG (reference sequence). The CDR3 loop is CAWSRGERTFF. The CDR3 coding sequence is TGTGCCTGGAGCCGGGGGGAGAGAACTTTCTTT.

This rearrangement joins TRBV19 to TRBJ2-5; perhaps TRBD2 as D (5 bases). CDR1 is LNHDA, CDR2 SQIVND, per germline (reference sequence). V was shortened by 6 bases and J by 1 base, with 15 bases between the two germline ends. The CDR3 is made up of 15 amino acids. The CDR3 sequence is CASSAYVEGQETQYF. The CDR3 DNA is TGTGCCAGTAGCGCCTATGTAGAGGGCCAAGAGACCCAGTACTTC.

This clone was seen a handful of times. This CDR3 reads CASSLGTAFNQPQHF. As DNA, the CDR3 is TGTGCCAGCAGCTTAGGGACGGCCTTCAATCAGCCCCAGCATTTT. The chain has TRBV7-9 and TRBJ1-5; D is unclear. Trimming stripped 1 base from V and 3 bases from J, with 10 bases between. The CDR3 is made up of 15 amino acids. CDR1 and CDR2 (germline): SEHNR, FQNEAQ (reference sequence).

The gene calls are TRBV18 and TRBJ1-4, with unresolved D. V was cut by 1 base and J by 4 bases, with 7 bases left in between. The CDR3 extends over 14 amino acids. Germline V gene lookup returns CDR1 KGHSH and CDR2 LQKENI. This CDR3 is CASSPLASNEKLFF. CDR3 nucleotide sequence: TGTGCCAGCTCACCACTGGCAAGTAATGAAAAACTGTTTTTT.

The chain recombines TRBV9 with TRBJ2-2; 8 bases fit TRBD1. V lost 2 bases, J lost 5 bases, and 11 bases stayed unmatched. The CDR3 is 17 amino acids. Germline loops: CDR1 SGDLS, CDR2 YYNGEE. Here the CDR3 DNA reads TGTGCCAGCAGCGTCCCCAGGGCAGGGGGCGCAACCGGGGAGCTGTTTTTT. It codes for CASSVPRAGGATGELFF.